One sample yielded the 32 T cell receptor beta chains listed below, sequenced in a study of T-cell memory formation after mild COVID-19. A single record per CDR3 protein comes from TCRdb applying MiXCR to the 5' RACE reads. The sample yields approximately 390,000 distinct CDR3 sequences, more than 15% seen once. Specimen: PBMCs or a T cell subset sorted from them (not recorded which). These receptors were collected from a man between 18 and 35 years old who had mild COVID-19 (a few samples of this study predate the infection). Cell type and time point are not known.

This clonotype was detected ten times or more. This chain connects TRBV7-9 to TRBJ2-2, with 7 bases identical to TRBD1. Germline V gives CDR1 SEHNR, CDR2 FQNEAQ (reference sequence). V shed 10 bases and J 7 bases; nucleotides not matched to a gene: 15. This CDR3 comprises 15 residues. The CDR3 region is CANQGDREVNGELFF. The CDR3 DNA is TGTGCCAACCAGGGCGACAGGGAAGTAAACGGGGAGCTGTTTTTT.

V usage is TRBV10-1 and J usage is TRBJ2-2; D uncertain. The CDR3 consists of 14 residues. With 0 bases removed from V and 7 bases from J, the gap between germline ends came to 9 bases. Germline V gene data show CDR1 as WNHNN and CDR2 as SYGVQD (reference sequence). The CDR3: CASSESGIGGELFF. The CDR3 DNA reads as TGCGCCAGCAGTGAGTCGGGGATCGGCGGGGAGCTGTTTTTT.

The rearrangement uses TRBV29-1 and TRBJ1-3, with D tentatively TRBD1 (5 bases). Germline V lookup: CDR1 SQVTM, CDR2 ANQGSEA. This CDR3 contains 13 residues. Trimming stripped 3 bases from V and 0 bases from J, with 6 bases between. The DNA for the CDR3 is TGCAGCGTTGATGGGGGCTCTGGAAACACCATATATTTT. Its protein product is CSVDGGSGNTIYF.

J is TRBJ1-2 and V is TRBV3-1, with a possible D match to TRBD1 (5 bases). V was cut by 0 bases and J by 2 bases, with 7 bases left in between. The germline CDR1 and CDR2 sequences are LGHDT and YNNKEL (reference sequence). CDR3 length: 14 amino acids. The CDR3, as DNA: TGTGCCAGCAGCCAAGATCGGGACAACTATGGCTACACCTTC. The encoded protein is CASSQDRDNYGYTF.

The chain recombines TRBV5-6 with TRBJ1-5; D gene unclear. The CDR3 contains 15 residues. Trimming removed 0 bases from V and 1 base from J, with 8 bases in between. CDR1 is SGHDT and CDR2 is YYEEEE in the germline V gene. In DNA, the CDR3 is TGTGCCAGCAGCTTGGCCCGATCCAGCAATCAGCCCCAGCATTTT. Its translation is CASSLARSSNQPQHF.

This clonotype was seen a few times. The chain links TRBV20-1 to TRBJ1-2, with unresolved D. Germline V gives CDR1 DFQATT, CDR2 SNEGSKA (reference sequence). V was shortened by 1 base and J by 4 bases, with 13 bases between the two germline ends. The CDR3 covers 14 residues. The CDR3 is CSARVGGSAYGYTF. As DNA, the CDR3 is TGCAGTGCTAGAGTGGGAGGGTCGGCCTATGGCTACACCTTC.

This chain links TRBV7-9 with TRBJ1-2, with no clear D. Deletions cut 10 bases from V and 0 bases from J, with 15 bases between. There are 14 residues in the CDR3. The germline CDR1 and CDR2 sequences are SEHNR and FQNEAQ (reference sequence). As DNA, the CDR3 is TGTGCCACCCCCTCCCCCATTCCTAACTATGGCTACACCTTC. Translation: CATPSPIPNYGYTF.

The rearrangement links TRBV5-1 to TRBJ1-4, with TRBD1 identical over 8 bases. Germline V gene lookup returns CDR1 SGHRS and CDR2 YFSETQ. The CDR3 is made up of 15 amino acids. The trim removed 3 bases at V and 7 bases at J, leaving 8 bases unmatched. The CDR3 nucleotides read TGCGCCAGCAGCTCCCAGGGGGCCCAGGGTGAAAAACTGTTTTTT. Translating gives CASSSQGAQGEKLFF.

The chain is built from TRBV2 and TRBJ2-1, with 10 bases lining up with TRBD2. The CDR3 sequence is 15 residues long. Germline V gene lookup returns CDR1 SNHLY and CDR2 FYNNEI. V trimming: 6 bases; J trimming: 11 bases; junction bases outside the gene matches: 13. The CDR3 DNA is TGTGCCAGCAGCCCCACTAGCGGGGTTACGTATAAGCAGTTCTTC. This gives the protein CASSPTSGVTYKQFF.

The chain uses TRBV12-3 or TRBV12-4 and TRBJ1-1, with no clear D. CDR3 size: 12 residues. V was shortened by 5 bases and J by 2 bases, with 6 bases between the two germline ends. The CDR3 nucleotides are TGTGCCAGCAGTCCTCTCAACACTGAAGCTTTCTTT. It specifies CASSPLNTEAFF.

This clonotype has ten or more counts. This chain uses TRBV4-1 with TRBJ2-2; D is ambiguous. Trimming cost V 0 bases and J 4 bases, with 6 bases left between them. This CDR3 region has 14 residues. CDR1 and CDR2 from the germline V gene are MGHRA and YSYEKL. The CDR3 nucleotides are TGCGCCAGCAGCCAAGATCGCGGCACCGGGGAGCTGTTTTTT. Translation: CASSQDRGTGELFF.

The gene calls are TRBV4-2 and TRBJ2-5; 11 nucleotides align to TRBD2. Germline assignment: CDR1 LGHNA and CDR2 YNFKEQ. The CDR3 length is 17 residues. J gave up 1 base and V 0 bases, and 4 bases lay outside the gene matches. The CDR3 DNA reads as TGTGCCAGCAGCCAAGATGGAACTAGCGGGGGCCAAGAGACCCAGTACTTC. Amino acid sequence: CASSQDGTSGGQETQYF.

This clonotype occurred a few times. The chain combines TRBV5-1 with TRBJ2-1; no clear D gene. Germline lookup yields CDR1 SGHRS and CDR2 YFSETQ. Deletions cut 0 bases from V and 6 bases from J, with 16 bases between. The length of the CDR3 is 16 residues. This CDR3 is CASSLEVVRLGNEQFF. The CDR3 region has the DNA TGCGCCAGCAGCTTGGAGGTTGTAAGGTTAGGCAATGAGCAGTTCTTC.

This clonotype was seen more than once but under ten times. The chain couples TRBV6-6 to TRBJ1-6; 7 positions match TRBD1. The CDR3 has 12 residues. Germline assignment: CDR1 MNHNY and CDR2 SVGAGI (reference sequence). V was pared by 6 bases and J by 8 bases, with 1 base of the junction left unmatched. CDR3 sequence: CASRQGDSPLHF. CDR3 nucleotides: TGTGCCAGCAGGCAGGGGGATTCACCCCTCCACTTT.

CDR3 nucleotides: TGTGCCAGCAGTCACACAGGGATCCACTATGGCTACACCTTC. Residues: CASSHTGIHYGYTF. This sequence joins TRBV12-3 or TRBV12-4 and TRBJ1-2; maybe TRBD1 (6 bases). The CDR3 extends over 14 amino acids. V gave up 5 bases and J gave up 3 bases, with 13 bases separating them.

The V and J genes are TRBV12-3 or TRBV12-4 and TRBJ2-1; TRBD1 matches 9 bases. The CDR3 length is 19 residues. J lost 7 bases, V lost 1 base, and 17 bases had no gene match. The CDR3 coding sequence is TGTGCCAGCAGTTTAGTGGGACAGGGCACGATGGGGAGGAGGAATGAGCAGTTCTTC. Translated, it gives CASSLVGQGTMGRRNEQFF.

A few counts support this clonotype. The rearrangement links TRBV12-3 or TRBV12-4 to TRBJ2-3; D remains unclear. V shed 6 bases and J shed 4 bases, with 5 bases lying between them. The CDR3 consists of 11 residues. DNA of the CDR3: TGTGCCAGCAGGGCGTCAGATACGCAGTATTTT. Residues: CASRASDTQYF.

In its sample, this clonotype was seen a few times. This rearrangement joins TRBV6-1 to TRBJ2-7, with D possibly matching TRBD2 (5 bases). This CDR3 is 15 amino acids long. Trimming removed 3 bases from V and 0 bases from J, with 12 bases in between. Looked up from germline, CDR1 is MNHNS and CDR2 is SASEGT. CDR3: CASSDHGGSSYEQYV. The CDR3 coding sequence is TGTGCCAGCAGTGATCACGGAGGTAGCTCCTACGAGCAGTACGTC.

The chain carries TRBV15 and TRBJ1-1; no reliable D call. The ends were cut back, 1 base at V and 10 bases at J, with 10 bases in the middle. The CDR3 loop spans 12 amino acids. The germline V gene encodes CDR1 LNHNV and CDR2 YYDKDF (reference sequence). The CDR3 nucleotides read TGTGCCACCAGCAGAGCTGGGGAGCGAGCTTTCTTT. Translating it yields CATSRAGERAFF.

The chain is built from TRBV7-2 and TRBJ2-6; D not certain. The germline CDR1 and CDR2 sequences are SGHTA and FQGNSA. The CDR3 contains 16 residues. V was clipped by 5 bases and J by 4 bases, with 15 bases between them. The chain's CDR3 is CASSPWTAQGANVLTF. CDR3 bases: TGTGCCAGCAGCCCCTGGACCGCTCAGGGGGCCAACGTCCTGACTTTC.

This clonotype appeared a few times. V gene TRBV24-1 combines with J gene TRBJ2-1, with D possibly matching TRBD2 (6 bases). V was trimmed by 9 bases and J by 7 bases, leaving 15 bases between them. The V gene's germline CDR1 is KGHDR and CDR2 SFDVKD. The CDR3 covers 13 residues. CDR3 amino acids: CATSGVGKNEQFF. DNA for the CDR3: TGTGCCACCTCGGGGGTAGGTAAAAATGAGCAGTTCTTC.

The chain is built from TRBV19 and TRBJ2-1, with D perhaps matching TRBD2 (7 bases). Trimming shortened V by 5 bases and J by 8 bases, and 10 bases separated the two germline ends. Germline loops: CDR1 LNHDA, CDR2 SQIVND (reference sequence). This CDR3 has 12 residues. In DNA, the CDR3 is TGTGCCAGTAGTTTGGGGGGGCATGAGCAGTTCTTC. It yields the protein CASSLGGHEQFF.

This clonotype has just a few counts. V usage is TRBV11-1 and J usage is TRBJ2-1; 7 bases map to TRBD2. J gave up 4 bases and V 1 base, and 4 bases lay outside the gene matches. CDR1 SGHAT and CDR2 FQDESV come from the germline V gene (reference sequence). This CDR3 spans 15 amino acids. The CDR3 DNA reads as TGTGCCAGCAGCTTAGTGGCGGGAGATTACAATGAGCAGTTCTTC. Its translation: CASSLVAGDYNEQFF.

This clonotype has a handful of counts. The chain is built from TRBV9 and TRBJ2-7; 10 bases line up with TRBD2. Germline loops: CDR1 SGDLS, CDR2 YYNGEE. The CDR3 contains 16 residues. With 0 bases clipped from V and 7 bases from J, the junction kept 10 bases outside the gene matches. CDR3 amino acids: CASSVAASGRGREQYV. The DNA of the CDR3 is TGTGCCAGCAGCGTAGCGGCTAGCGGGAGAGGGCGGGAGCAGTACGTC.

This clonotype was detected many times. The chain has TRBV15 and TRBJ2-7, with D unresolved. The CDR3 totals 14 residues. CDR1 and CDR2 (germline): LNHNV, YYDKDF (reference sequence). V was cut by 0 bases and J by 3 bases, with 9 bases left in between. The DNA for the CDR3 is TGTGCCACCAGCAGAGATCGGTCCGGCTACGAGCAGTACTTC. It specifies CATSRDRSGYEQYF.

This clonotype was found a few times. This rearrangement joins TRBV7-9 to TRBJ1-2, with D possibly being TRBD1 (5 bases). Germline V gene sequence: CDR1 SEHNR, CDR2 FQNEAQ (reference sequence). V lost 7 bases, J lost 7 bases, and 13 bases lay in between. This CDR3 has 12 residues. The CDR3 DNA sequence: TGTGCCAGCAAACGGGGGGGAAGTGGCTACACCTTC. Its translation is CASKRGGSGYTF.

This clonotype was counted between two and nine times. The chain uses TRBV11-2 and TRBJ2-5, with D uncertain. Trimming took 5 bases from V and 5 from J, leaving 12 bases between them. This CDR3 contains 13 residues. Germline CDR1 is SGHAT and CDR2 is FQNNGV. This CDR3 is CASSGVARETQYF. CDR3 bases: TGTGCCAGCAGCGGGGTAGCCCGCGAGACCCAGTACTTC.

The CDR3 reads CASSSGTSGVIDTQYF. CDR3 nucleotides: TGTGCCAGCAGCTCCGGGACTAGCGGGGTGATAGATACGCAGTATTTT. V and J are TRBV12-3 or TRBV12-4 and TRBJ2-3; the match to TRBD2 covers 13 bases. V gave up 6 bases and J gave up 5 bases; unmatched junction bases: 8. The length of the CDR3 is 16 residues.

The chain carries TRBV18 and TRBJ1-4; D not certain. Germline V gene data show CDR1 as KGHSH and CDR2 as LQKENI. V was trimmed by 3 bases and J by 8 bases, leaving 19 bases between them. This CDR3 region has 16 residues. The CDR3 sequence: CASSPIDGPLGEKLFF. For the CDR3, the DNA is TGTGCCAGCTCACCGATAGATGGACCCTTAGGCGAAAAACTGTTTTTT.

This sequence joins TRBV2 and TRBJ2-7, with D possibly called TRBD1 or TRBD2 (6 bases each). The germline gives CDR1 SNHLY, CDR2 FYNNEI. The CDR3 spans 15 residues. V lost 7 bases and J 6 bases, leaving 22 bases between the germline ends. CDR3 sequence reads: CASTLEGGAEGEQYF. As DNA, the CDR3 is TGTGCCAGCACACTAGAGGGGGGAGCGGAGGGCGAGCAGTACTTC.

The J gene is TRBJ1-3, the V gene TRBV5-5, with 10 bases matching TRBD1. The J segment lost 0 bases and the V segment lost 5 bases, leaving 5 bases of the junction unmatched. The germline gives CDR1 SGHKS, CDR2 YYEKEE (reference sequence). This CDR3 has 16 amino acids. CDR3 coding DNA: TGTGCCAGCAGAAGGACAGGGGGGATCTCTGGAAACACCATATATTTT. Protein: CASRRTGGISGNTIYF.

CDR3 residues: CASSRGGEPPLGYTF. The DNA for the CDR3 is TGTGCCAGCAGCCGGGGGGGTGAACCCCCCCTGGGCTACACCTTC. This chain joins TRBV6-2 or TRBV6-3 and TRBJ1-2; the D gene is possibly TRBD1 (5 bases). Germline-derived CDR1 and CDR2 are MNHEY and SVGEGT. The CDR3 is made up of 15 amino acids. Trimming removed 6 bases from V and 8 bases from J, with 22 bases in between.